Below, one T cell receptor beta chain is given with its context. The V gene lost 1 base and the J gene lost 10 bases, with 19 bases spanning the gap. This CDR3 spans 14 amino acids. The V gene's germline CDR1 is SQVTM and CDR2 ANQGSEA. The data were obtained in a study of T cells after yellow fever vaccination. A single record per CDR3 protein comes from TCRdb applying MiXCR to the 5' RACE reads. Among a few hundred thousand distinct CDR3 sequences listed, over 8% were seen once. The chain joins TRBV29-1 to TRBJ1-1; no reliable D call. Sample: PBMCs, taken on the day of the first yellow fever vaccination. This TCR came from a man aged 18 to 30 who received the YFV17D yellow fever vaccine. The CDR3 spells CSVEVRSSSGRAFF. CDR3 DNA: TGCAGCGTTGAAGTTCGGTCTTCGAGTGGAAGAGCTTTCTTT.